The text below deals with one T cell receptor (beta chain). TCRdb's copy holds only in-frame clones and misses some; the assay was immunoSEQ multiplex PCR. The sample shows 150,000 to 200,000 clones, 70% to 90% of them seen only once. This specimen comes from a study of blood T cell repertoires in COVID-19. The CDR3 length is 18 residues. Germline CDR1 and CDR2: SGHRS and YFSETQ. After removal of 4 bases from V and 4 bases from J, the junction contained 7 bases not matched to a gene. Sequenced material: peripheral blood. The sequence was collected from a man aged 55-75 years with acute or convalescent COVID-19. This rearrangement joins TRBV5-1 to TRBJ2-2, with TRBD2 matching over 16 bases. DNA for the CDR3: TGCGCCAGCAGCCCGGGACTAGCGGGAGGGGCCCCCACCGGGGAGCTGTTTTTT. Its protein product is CASSPGLAGGAPTGELFF.